Listed below are T cell receptor beta chains from one sample, sequenced in a study of blood T cell repertoires in COVID-19. Clones were sequenced by immunoSEQ multiplex PCR, and TCRdb holds only the in-frame ones, with some missing. The data contain about 300,000 clones, 70% to 85% of them singletons. The sequenced sample was peripheral blood. These receptors were collected from a human donor with COVID-19, enrolled during active disease. The donor label of this sample is uncertain. The CDR3 runs from the conserved cysteine through the conserved F or W. D genes are given only for firm matches. Size is omitted from some rows. Given values are once, few, many or a class for expanded clones.

>TRBJ1-2|TRBD1|once|TRBV5-4
TGTGCCAGCAGCCCTCTTTCGACGGGACAGATCTATGGCTACACCTTC
CASSPLSTGQIYGYTF
>TRBJ1-2|-|-|TRBV11-2
TGTGCCAGCAGCTTAGATGGAGCAGGGAAGCACACCTTC
CASSLDGAGKHTF
>TRBJ1-1|-|-|TRBV5-1
TGCGCCAGCAGCTTGGGGGCTCTGACTGAAGCTTTCTTT
CASSLGALTEAFF
>TRBJ2-5|-|-|TRBV7-2
TGTGCCAGCAGCCATGATCCGACTGAAGAGACCCAGTACTTC
CASSHDPTEETQYF
>TRBJ2-5|-|-|TRBV6-4
TGTGCCAGCAGTGACATTGTGACTGACCAAGAGACCCAGTACTTC
CASSDIVTDQETQYF
>TRBJ1-1|-|-|TRBV29-1
TGCAGCGTTGGTCAGGGAACTGAAGCTTTCTTT
CSVGQGTEAFF
>TRBJ1-4|-|-|TRBV4-2
TGTGCCAGCAGCCAAGGGAGGGAGATGGGAAAACTGTTTTTT
CASSQGREMGKLFF
>TRBJ2-5|-|-|TRBV5-4
TGTGCCAGCAGCCTCCCATTGGGGAGGCAAGAGACCCAGTACTTC
CASSLPLGRQETQYF
>TRBJ1-3|-|-|TRBV19
TGTGCCAGTAGTACGCGGTGGAACACCATATATTTT
CASSTRWNTIYF
>TRBJ2-5|-|-|TRBV6-6
TGTGCCAGCGTGCGAGGGCTAGCTGAACAAGAGACCCAGTACTTC
CASVRGLAEQETQYF
>TRBJ2-7|TRBD1|-|TRBV27
TGTGCCAGCAGTTTATCGAGGACAGGGATCTACGAGCAGTACTTC
CASSLSRTGIYEQYF
>TRBJ2-7|-|-|TRBV19
TGTGCCAGTACTCCGGGCCAGGGTCCCTACTCCTACGAGCAGTACTTC
CASTPGQGPYSYEQYF
>TRBJ2-2|TRBD1|-|TRBV7-3
TGTGCCAGCAGCTGGACAGGGGAGGGGGAGCTGTTTTTT
CASSWTGEGELFF
>TRBJ2-5|TRBD2|-|TRBV7-2
TGTGCCAGCAGCTTAGGGCTAGCGGAAGAGACCCAGTACTTC
CASSLGLAEETQYF
>TRBJ2-7|TRBD1|-|TRBV19
TGTGCCAGTAGTATAGTCGGGACAGCTTACGAGCAGTACTTC
CASSIVGTAYEQYF
>TRBJ2-7|-|-|TRBV10-3
TGTGCCATCAGTCGACGGGGGGCGATGGGCGAGCAGTACTTC
CAISRRGAMGEQYF
>TRBJ1-1|TRBD1|few|TRBV6-4
TGTGCCAGCAGTGACCCGACAGGGGGCGAAGCTTTCTTT
CASSDPTGGEAFF
>TRBJ2-2|-|-|TRBV28
TGTGCCAGCAGTTTAGGAACAGGTCGTACCGGGGAGCTGTTTTTT
CASSLGTGRTGELFF
>TRBJ1-1|-|once|TRBV20-1
TGCAGTGCTAGTCAACAGCCGAACACTGAAGCTTTCTTT
CSASQQPNTEAFF
>TRBJ2-5|TRBD2|-|TRBV29-1
TGCAGCGTTGAACCCATGAGGACTAGCCCGTCAGAGACCCAGTACTTC
CSVEPMRTSPSETQYF
>TRBJ2-3|TRBD1|-|TRBV6-4
TGTGCCAGCAGCCGACAGGGGAGCACAGATACGCAGTATTTT
CASSRQGSTDTQYF
>TRBJ1-6|TRBD1|-|TRBV10-3
TGTGCCATCAGTGCTAGTGGGGACAGGGGGCCCCACTTT
CAISASGDRGPHF
>TRBJ1-1|-|-|TRBV7-3
TGTGCCAGCAGCTTAAATCCGGGGGTTTCTGAAGCTTTCTTT
CASSLNPGVSEAFF
>TRBJ2-1|TRBD1|-|TRBV19
TGTGCCAGTAGTACCCCGGACAGGGGTAAACAGCAGTTCTTC
CASSTPDRGKQQFF
>TRBJ1-3|-|-|TRBV6-5
TGTGCCATTCGGTGGGGAGACACCATATATTTT
CAIRWGDTIYF
>TRBJ1-3|-|-|TRBV9
TGTGCCAGCAGCCCATCAACAGGGTCTGGAAACACCATATATTTT
CASSPSTGSGNTIYF
>TRBJ2-7|TRBD2|-|TRBV5-4
TGTGCCAGCAGCCCAGGGAGGGCCTACGAGCAGTACTTC
CASSPGRAYEQYF
>TRBJ2-5|TRBD2|-|TRBV7-3
TGTGCCAGCAGCTTAGCGGGAGGGCGAGAGACCCAGTACTTC
CASSLAGGRETQYF
>TRBJ1-1|TRBD1|-|TRBV6-5
TGTGCCAGCAGTCACCGACAGGGTCGGAACACTGAAGCTTTCTTT
CASSHRQGRNTEAFF
>TRBJ1-5|TRBD1|-|TRBV27
TGTGCCAGCAGTAGACAGGGCGTAGTTCGCAATCAGCCCCAGCATTTT
CASSRQGVVRNQPQHF
>TRBJ2-5|TRBD2|-|TRBV28
TGTGCCAGCACCCCGTCTTTGGGGGGGGAGACCCAGTACTTC
CASTPSLGGETQYF
>TRBJ2-6|-|-|TRBV3-1/TRBV3-2
TGTGCCAGCACCCTGCAGGGGCTCACTGGGGCCAACGTCCTGACTTTC
CASTLQGLTGANVLTF
>TRBJ1-2|-|-|TRBV9
TGTGCCAGCAGCGAAGACTTCGCGGGGGTCTATGGCTACACCTTC
CASSEDFAGVYGYTF
>TRBJ1-2|-|once|TRBV5-1
TGCGCCAGCAGCTGGCCGGGATTGCCTACAAACTATGGCTACACCTTC
CASSWPGLPTNYGYTF
>TRBJ1-6|-|few|TRBV28
TGTGCCAGCAGACACAGACGGGAGGCTCGGACACCCCTCCACTTT
CASRHRREARTPLHF
>TRBJ2-6|TRBD1|once|TRBV7-6
TGTGCCAGCAGCTCCACAGGGGGCGGCACCGGGGCCAACGTCCTGACTTTC
CASSSTGGGTGANVLTF
>TRBJ1-5|-|-|TRBV4-1
TGCGCCAGCAGCCAAGAGTACAGCTATCAGCCCCAGCATTTT
CASSQEYSYQPQHF
>TRBJ2-3|TRBD2|-|TRBV5-6
TGTGCCAGCAGCTTGGCCGGGACTAGCGGGACGGATACGCAGTATTTT
CASSLAGTSGTDTQYF
>TRBJ2-3|TRBD2|-|TRBV28
TGTGCCAGCAGCCCCGCGGGGGAGGGCACAGATACGCAGTATTTT
CASSPAGEGTDTQYF
>TRBJ1-4|-|-|TRBV19
TGTGCCAGTAGTATAGGGAGGGTTGGCGCAAGCGAAAAACTGTTTTTT
CASSIGRVGASEKLFF
>TRBJ2-3|TRBD2|-|TRBV30
TGTGCCTGGAGTGGAGGGACTAGCGGGAGAATGGGAGATACGCAGTATTTT
CAWSGGTSGRMGDTQYF
>TRBJ2-2|-|few|TRBV7-9
TGTGCCAGCAGCTTACTGGCCACCGGGGAGCTGTTTTTT
CASSLLATGELFF
>TRBJ1-5|TRBD1|-|TRBV18
TGTGCCAGCTCCCCGGACAGGGGAAGGGGAAATCAGCCCCAGCATTTT
CASSPDRGRGNQPQHF
>TRBJ1-1|-|-|TRBV19
TGTGCCAGTAGAACTACAAGGAACACTGAAGCTTTCTTT
CASRTTRNTEAFF
>TRBJ2-3|TRBD2|-|TRBV10-3
TGTGCCATGCGTCGGGAGGGAGGCACAGATACGCAGTATTTT
CAMRREGGTDTQYF
>TRBJ2-5|-|-|TRBV5-4
TGTGCCAGCAGCTTATCGGAGACCCAGTACTTC
CASSLSETQYF
>TRBJ2-5|-|-|TRBV12-1
TGTGCCAGCAGCTCGCTCTCTAGCGCGGAGACCCAGTACTTC
CASSSLSSAETQYF
>TRBJ2-3|-|-|TRBV7-2
TGTGCCAGCAGCTTCTACTACTCAGATACGCAGTATTTT
CASSFYYSDTQYF
>TRBJ2-2|TRBD2|-|TRBV5-4
TGTGCCAGCAGTTCTAGACTAGCGGGAGGGCCCACCGGGGAGCTGTTTTTT
CASSSRLAGGPTGELFF
>TRBJ1-3|-|-|TRBV28
TGTGCCAGCAGTTCCCACTACGGCGGCAGCTCTGGAAACACCATATATTTT
CASSSHYGGSSGNTIYF
>TRBJ2-7|TRBD1|-|TRBV29-1
TGCAGCGTGGAAAAACCGGGACAGTACGAGCAGTACTTC
CSVEKPGQYEQYF
>TRBJ1-1|-|-|TRBV6-6
TGTGCCAGCGCGGCGGTTTTTGGTCCTGAAGCTTTCTTT
CASAAVFGPEAFF
>TRBJ1-4|TRBD1|-|TRBV7-2
TGTGCCAGCAGCTTAGTTACCGGGACAGGGCAGGAAAAACTGTTTTTT
CASSLVTGTGQEKLFF
>TRBJ2-1|TRBD1|few|TRBV6-5
TGTGCCAGCAGGCGGGACAGGGGGCTAAATGAGCAGTTCTTC
CASRRDRGLNEQFF